This T cell receptor (beta chain) was sequenced during a study of beta chain features in type 1 diabetes. General study results and limits: Possible PCR preference for shorter templates applied equally to patients and controls.

As for this clone: Its antigen is still unknown.

Expressed TCRB transcripts got sequenced, as all isolated RNA was reverse transcribed. The table came from immunoSEQ multiplex PCR; TCRdb's copy has only in-frame clones and leaves some out. The sample shows almost 250,000 clones, 13% to 15% of them seen only once. The V end was cut by 4 bases, the J end by 2 bases, with 12 bases between. This CDR3 region has 14 residues. Germline values: CDR1 SQVTM, CDR2 ANQGSEA. The sequence was obtained from a woman in her 40s in good health. Sequencing was done on a sample of naive CD4+ T cells from blood. The rearrangement links TRBV29-1 to TRBJ1-3; D is perhaps TRBD1 (5 bases). The CDR3 loop reads CSVGTPGPGNTIYF. In nucleotides, the CDR3 is TGCAGCGTTGGTACGCCAGGGCCTGGAAACACCATATATTTT.